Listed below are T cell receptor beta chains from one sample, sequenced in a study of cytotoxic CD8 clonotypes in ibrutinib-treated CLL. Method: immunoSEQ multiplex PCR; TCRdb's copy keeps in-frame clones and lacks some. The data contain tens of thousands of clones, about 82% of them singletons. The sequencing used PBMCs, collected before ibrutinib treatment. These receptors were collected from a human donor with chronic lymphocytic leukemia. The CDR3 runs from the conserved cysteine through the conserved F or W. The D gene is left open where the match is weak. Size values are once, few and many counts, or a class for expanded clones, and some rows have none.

CDR3 DNA: TGCAGCGTTACAAGTATTACCTACAATGAGCAGTTCTTC
CDR3 protein: CSVTSITYNEQFF
D gene: .
clone size: .
V gene: TRBV29-1
J gene: TRBJ2-1

CDR3 DNA: TGTGCCAGCAGCTTAGGGACTCTTCCCTACAATGAGCAGTTCTTC
CDR3 protein: CASSLGTLPYNEQFF
D gene: .
clone size: .
V gene: TRBV7-3
J gene: TRBJ2-1

CDR3 DNA: TGTGCCAGCAGTACATACCGGGACAGGACCTACGAGCAGTACTTC
CDR3 protein: CASSTYRDRTYEQYF
D gene: TRBD1
clone size: few
V gene: TRBV27
J gene: TRBJ2-7

CDR3 DNA: TGTGCCAGCAGTGAATTGGGCAGGGGACGCGTTCAGCCCCAGCATTTT
CDR3 protein: CASSELGRGRVQPQHF
D gene: .
clone size: .
V gene: TRBV6-1
J gene: TRBJ1-5

CDR3 DNA: TGCGCCAGCAGCCAAGCCCTCCCCGATACGCAGTATTTT
CDR3 protein: CASSQALPDTQYF
D gene: .
clone size: .
V gene: TRBV4-1
J gene: TRBJ2-3

CDR3 DNA: TGCGCCAGCAGTCTCCGACTAGCGGGAGAACACCGGGGAGCTGTTTTT
CDR3 protein: CASSLRLAGEHRGAVF
D gene: TRBD2
clone size: few
V gene: TRBV10-1
J gene: TRBJ2-2

CDR3 DNA: TGTGCCAGCAGTTACTCGGGGGTCTACGAGCAGTACTTC
CDR3 protein: CASSYSGVYEQYF
D gene: .
clone size: .
V gene: TRBV6-6
J gene: TRBJ2-7

CDR3 DNA: TGTGCCAGCAGCCCGGATCGCGCAGATACGCAGTATTTT
CDR3 protein: CASSPDRADTQYF
D gene: .
clone size: few
V gene: TRBV5-6
J gene: TRBJ2-3

CDR3 DNA: TGCAGCACCGGACAAATGAACACTGAAGCTTTCTTT
CDR3 protein: CSTGQMNTEAFF
D gene: .
clone size: .
V gene: TRBV29-1
J gene: TRBJ1-1

CDR3 DNA: TGTGCCAGCAGTGGTACAGATAGCAATCAGCCCCAGCATTTT
CDR3 protein: CASSGTDSNQPQHF
D gene: .
clone size: .
V gene: TRBV25-1
J gene: TRBJ1-5

CDR3 DNA: TGTGCCAGCAGTGATGGACAGATCGCAGATACGCAGTATTTT
CDR3 protein: CASSDGQIADTQYF
D gene: .
clone size: .
V gene: TRBV25-1
J gene: TRBJ2-3

CDR3 DNA: TGTGCCAGCAGTTTTAGCGGTAGGGGCACAGATACGCAGTATTTT
CDR3 protein: CASSFSGRGTDTQYF
D gene: .
clone size: .
V gene: TRBV28
J gene: TRBJ2-3

CDR3 DNA: TGTGCCATCAGTACGACAGGGAACACCGGGGAGCTGTTTTTT
CDR3 protein: CAISTTGNTGELFF
D gene: .
clone size: .
V gene: TRBV10-3
J gene: TRBJ2-2

CDR3 DNA: TGCGCCAGCAGCTTGGATGGGACAGGGGTATACGAGCAGTACTTC
CDR3 protein: CASSLDGTGVYEQYF
D gene: TRBD1
clone size: .
V gene: TRBV5-1
J gene: TRBJ2-7

CDR3 DNA: TGTGCCAGCCTTCGGGACACTGGAAACACCATATATTTT
CDR3 protein: CASLRDTGNTIYF
D gene: .
clone size: .
V gene: TRBV27
J gene: TRBJ1-3

CDR3 DNA: TGTGCCAGCAGCGGGGGAGACAGGGATTGGTTTCGGGACACTGAAGCTTTCTTT
CDR3 protein: CASSGGDRDWFRDTEAFF
D gene: TRBD1
clone size: .
V gene: TRBV7-2
J gene: TRBJ1-1

CDR3 DNA: TGTGCCAGCAGTGAGCGGGAGGTTTTGGAGACCCAGTACTTC
CDR3 protein: CASSEREVLETQYF
D gene: TRBD2
clone size: .
V gene: TRBV25-1
J gene: TRBJ2-5

CDR3 DNA: TGTGCCAGCAGCGCCAGCGGTAGCACAGATACGCAGTATTTT
CDR3 protein: CASSASGSTDTQYF
D gene: .
clone size: .
V gene: TRBV9
J gene: TRBJ2-3

CDR3 DNA: TGTGCCAGCAGTCGTGACAGGGATAACTATGGCTACACCTTC
CDR3 protein: CASSRDRDNYGYTF
D gene: TRBD1
clone size: .
V gene: TRBV6-5
J gene: TRBJ1-2

CDR3 DNA: TGTGCCAGCAGTTACTCGGGGGGGGGCTTGGGGCAGCCCCAGCATTTT
CDR3 protein: CASSYSGGGLGQPQHF
D gene: .
clone size: .
V gene: TRBV6-5
J gene: TRBJ1-5

CDR3 DNA: TGTGCCTGGAGTGTACCGGGCCTGAACACTGAAGCTTTCTTT
CDR3 protein: CAWSVPGLNTEAFF
D gene: .
clone size: .
V gene: TRBV30
J gene: TRBJ1-1

CDR3 DNA: TGTGCCAGCAGTGAAGCGCTTCGGGGGCCGCCATCTGAAGCTTTCTTT
CDR3 protein: CASSEALRGPPSEAFF
D gene: .
clone size: few
V gene: TRBV2
J gene: TRBJ1-1

CDR3 DNA: TGTGCCAGCAGCCCTTATGCGGCTAGCGGGAGTTTTGTCCACAATGAGCAGTTCTTC
CDR3 protein: CASSPYAASGSFVHNEQFF
D gene: TRBD2
clone size: once
V gene: TRBV27
J gene: TRBJ2-1

CDR3 DNA: TGCGCCAGCAGCTTGGTACGGTACGAGCAGTACTTC
CDR3 protein: CASSLVRYEQYF
D gene: .
clone size: few
V gene: TRBV5-1
J gene: TRBJ2-7

CDR3 DNA: TGTGCCAGCAGGGAGACCGGGAGGAATGAAAAACTGTTTTTT
CDR3 protein: CASRETGRNEKLFF
D gene: .
clone size: .
V gene: TRBV6-1
J gene: TRBJ1-4

CDR3 DNA: TGTGCCATCAGTACCCAGGGGGCAGGGCAGCCCCAGCATTTT
CDR3 protein: CAISTQGAGQPQHF
D gene: TRBD1
clone size: .
V gene: TRBV10-3
J gene: TRBJ1-5

CDR3 DNA: TGCGCCAGCATGGATATGGGAACAGTATACTTC
CDR3 protein: CASMDMGTVYF
D gene: .
clone size: once
V gene: TRBV5-1
J gene: TRBJ2-7

CDR3 DNA: TGTGCTAGTGGTTTGGTACTTACAGGAAATATTGGGGAGCAGTACTTC
CDR3 protein: CASGLVLTGNIGEQYF
D gene: .
clone size: .
V gene: TRBV12-5
J gene: TRBJ2-7

CDR3 DNA: TGCGCCAGCAGCCAAGATGGTTCAGGGGGCGCTGGATACGAGCAGTACTTC
CDR3 protein: CASSQDGSGGAGYEQYF
D gene: TRBD1
clone size: few
V gene: TRBV4-1
J gene: TRBJ2-7

CDR3 DNA: TGCGCCAGCAGCTTTTCCCGGGACAGTTATGGCTACACCTTC
CDR3 protein: CASSFSRDSYGYTF
D gene: TRBD1
clone size: .
V gene: TRBV5-1
J gene: TRBJ1-2

CDR3 DNA: TGTGCCAGCAGTAGACAGGGGGCCGAGACCCAGTACTTC
CDR3 protein: CASSRQGAETQYF
D gene: TRBD1
clone size: .
V gene: TRBV2
J gene: TRBJ2-5

CDR3 DNA: TGTGCTAGCAGCTTAGGGGACAGCTCCTACAATGAGCAGTTCTTC
CDR3 protein: CASSLGDSSYNEQFF
D gene: TRBD1
clone size: .
V gene: TRBV7-7
J gene: TRBJ2-1

CDR3 DNA: TGTGCCAGCAGTTTAAGGGGCCAGAACACTGAAGCTTTCTTT
CDR3 protein: CASSLRGQNTEAFF
D gene: .
clone size: few
V gene: TRBV27
J gene: TRBJ1-1

CDR3 DNA: TGTGCCAGTAGTGATAGCGGGAGGGCCATCAATGAGCAGTTCTTC
CDR3 protein: CASSDSGRAINEQFF
D gene: TRBD2
clone size: once
V gene: TRBV19
J gene: TRBJ2-1

CDR3 DNA: TGTGCCAGCAGTCCCCCGGACTCCCGATCCCCTTACTTC
CDR3 protein: CASSPPDSRSPYF
D gene: .
clone size: .
V gene: TRBV28
J gene: TRBJ1-2

CDR3 DNA: TGTGCCAGCAGCGGGTGGGACAGGGCAGGGGAAAATGAGCAGTTCTTC
CDR3 protein: CASSGWDRAGENEQFF
D gene: TRBD1
clone size: .
V gene: TRBV9
J gene: TRBJ2-1

CDR3 DNA: TGTGCCAGCAGCTGGGGACAGGGCGGGCAGTACTTC
CDR3 protein: CASSWGQGGQYF
D gene: TRBD1
clone size: .
V gene: TRBV7-9
J gene: TRBJ2-7

CDR3 DNA: TGTGCCAGCAGCCGGGGGGTGTGGGCTGAAGCTTTCTTT
CDR3 protein: CASSRGVWAEAFF
D gene: .
clone size: .
V gene: TRBV5-6
J gene: TRBJ1-1

CDR3 DNA: TGTGCCAGTAGTATCCAGGGGTCCGGTGGAACTGAAGCTTTCTTT
CDR3 protein: CASSIQGSGGTEAFF
D gene: .
clone size: .
V gene: TRBV19
J gene: TRBJ1-1

CDR3 DNA: TGTGCCAGCAGCTTAGCAGATACGCAGTATTTT
CDR3 protein: CASSLADTQYF
D gene: .
clone size: .
V gene: TRBV11-2
J gene: TRBJ2-3